This TCR beta chain was identified during a study of response to subunit inactivated influenza vaccine. This clonotype came up many times. MiXCR was run by TCRdb on the RT-PCR reads, yielding one entry per CDR3 protein. Counted here are approximately 500,000 distinct CDR3 sequences, roughly a quarter occurring once; the ten biggest clones make up approximately 3%. This CDR3 is built from 17 residues. Per germline, CDR1 SGHRS and CDR2 YFSETQ. The V gene end was trimmed by 3 bases and the J gene end by 5 bases; junction bases not matched to a gene: 14. The sample also formed part of further work on T cells expressing NK-cell markers. Per that study: The authors made TCR beta cDNA libraries by 5'RACE template switching. This switching added a universal primer site and UMIs. Clarity on HCMV specificity was lacking for the expanded NKG2C+ T cell clones.

The receptor comes from a man aged 50-59 years who received an inactivated influenza vaccine. V is TRBV5-1 and J is TRBJ1-1, with 9 positions matching TRBD1. The sample was CD4+ T cells sorted from PBMCs, taken approximately 13 days after vaccination. For the CDR3, the DNA is TGCGCCAGCAGCTCCTTACCGAGACAGGGGGATGGTACTGAAGCTTTCTTT. It specifies CASSSLPRQGDGTEAFF.